A selection of T cell receptor beta chains follows, all from one sample in a study of cytomegalovirus exposure and HLA in healthy donors. Clones were sequenced by immunoSEQ multiplex PCR, and TCRdb holds only the in-frame ones, with some missing. The sample yields under 200,000 clones, roughly 83% seen once. Material for sequencing was PBMCs. These receptors came from a woman between 45 and 60 years old in good health and CMV-seronegative. CDR3s include the opening cysteine and the closing phenylalanine or tryptophan. D genes are given only for firm matches. Clone size is stated in some rows and not others, as once, few, many or a class when expanded.

TRBV6-6	TRBJ2-7	-	-	TGTGCCAGCAGTTATGAGCAGGAAGGCTACGAGCAGTACTTC	CASSYEQEGYEQYF
TRBV18	TRBJ2-5	TRBD2	-	TGTGCCAGCTCGGCGGGACTAGCGGGGGAGGAGACCCAGTACTTC	CASSAGLAGEETQYF
TRBV4-2	TRBJ2-5	TRBD2	-	TGTGCCAGCAGCCAAGAAGGGACTAGCGGTGATAAAGAGACCCAGTACTTC	CASSQEGTSGDKETQYF
TRBV19	TRBJ1-2	-	-	TGTGCCAGTATTGGAGGGCTCGTGGGAGGCTACACCTTC	CASIGGLVGGYTF
TRBV28	TRBJ1-2	TRBD1	-	TGTGCCAGCAGTCCTCTCCCGGGACAGGGGGCGCCGGGCTACACCTTC	CASSPLPGQGAPGYTF
TRBV19	TRBJ2-5	-	-	TGTGCCAGTACTGCCTTGGGGGGCCAAGAGACCCAGTACTTC	CASTALGGQETQYF
TRBV7-8	TRBJ2-5	TRBD1	-	TGTGCCAGCAGCTCCCCGGGCGGACAGGGGGGAGAGACCCAGTACTTC	CASSSPGGQGGETQYF
TRBV11-2	TRBJ2-7	TRBD1	-	TGTGCCAGCAGCTTAGTCACAGGGGGCTACGAGCAGTACTTC	CASSLVTGGYEQYF
TRBV29-1	TRBJ2-2	TRBD1	-	TGCAGCGCCGGACAGGCCTCCGGGGAGCTGTTTTTT	CSAGQASGELFF
TRBV27	TRBJ1-1	-	-	TGTGCCAGCAGTAGGAGAGGAGGTAACACTGAAGCTTTCTTT	CASSRRGGNTEAFF
TRBV19	TRBJ1-1	TRBD1	once	TGTGCCAGTAGTACGAGGACAGTTAGGGGGCTGAACACTGAAGCTTTCTTT	CASSTRTVRGLNTEAFF
TRBV7-2	TRBJ2-3	TRBD2	-	TGTGCCAGCAGCTTATCGGGGGGGATAGATACGCAGTATTTT	CASSLSGGIDTQYF
TRBV18	TRBJ2-3	-	-	TGTGCCAGCTCACCGGCCCCAGATACGCAGTATTTT	CASSPAPDTQYF
TRBV5-1	TRBJ1-6	TRBD1	-	TGCGCCAGCAGCTTAGGACAGGGCGCATCGTCTAATTCACCCCTCCACTTT	CASSLGQGASSNSPLHF
TRBV18	TRBJ2-7	TRBD1	-	TGTGCCAGCTCACCACGTTCCCCCCGACAGGGGGGGTCCTACGAGCAGTACTTC	CASSPRSPRQGGSYEQYF
TRBV18	TRBJ1-2	-	-	TGTGCCAGCTCACTGGGAGGGCAGCCCGGCTACACCTTC	CASSLGGQPGYTF
TRBV5-1	TRBJ2-3	-	-	TGCGCCAGCAGCCTGGGATGGACTTTGAGGGGGTCTAGCACAGATACGCAGTATTTT	CASSLGWTLRGSSTDTQYF
TRBV5-6	TRBJ2-7	-	-	TGTGCCAGCAGCACGACAGGGTTGGGAGGCTACGAGCAGTACTTC	CASSTTGLGGYEQYF
TRBV27	TRBJ2-1	-	-	TGTGCCAGCCAAACTAGCTCGCCAAGAACAGGAACCTACAATGAGCAGTTCTTC	CASQTSSPRTGTYNEQFF
TRBV19	TRBJ1-2	TRBD1	-	TGTGCCACCAGGGACAGTACGCGTGGCTACACCTTC	CATRDSTRGYTF
TRBV5-1	TRBJ2-3	TRBD2	-	TGCGCCAGCAGCTTGGTTACAGCGGGAGCAGATACGCAGTATTTT	CASSLVTAGADTQYF
TRBV4-1	TRBJ1-2	-	-	TGCGCCAGCAGCCAGGTGACAGATCGCTATGGCTACACCTTC	CASSQVTDRYGYTF
TRBV5-1	TRBJ2-7	TRBD2	-	TGCGCCAGCAGCTTGGGACTAGCGGGGGGCCGAGAGCAGTACTTC	CASSLGLAGGREQYF
TRBV28	TRBJ1-1	-	-	TGTGCCAGCAGTTTAAAGGAGGGCCCGCGGAACACTGAAGCTTTCTTT	CASSLKEGPRNTEAFF
TRBV5-1	TRBJ1-5	-	-	TGCGCCAGCAGCTTGATCGGGGATAGCAATCAGCCCCAGCATTTT	CASSLIGDSNQPQHF
TRBV18	TRBJ2-5	TRBD1	-	TGTGCCAGCTCACCTCAACGGACAGGGGGAGAGACCCAGTACTTC	CASSPQRTGGETQYF
TRBV28	TRBJ2-1	TRBD2	-	TGTGCCAGCACCGGGGGCCCTAGCGGGATATACAATGAGCAGTTCTTC	CASTGGPSGIYNEQFF
TRBV28	TRBJ2-7	TRBD1	-	TGTGCCAGCAGGGAAGGGACAGAGAACTACGAGCAGTACTTC	CASREGTENYEQYF
TRBV5-1	TRBJ2-3	-	-	TGCGCCAGCAGCTTGGGAGTCGGGAGTAGCACAGATACGCAGTATTTT	CASSLGVGSSTDTQYF
TRBV18	TRBJ1-1	-	-	TGTGCCAGCTCCCCACCGGGCAGGGCCGGGACTGAAGCTTTCTTT	CASSPPGRAGTEAFF
TRBV19	TRBJ2-5	-	few	TGTGCCAGTAGTCCGACAGGTGGAGAGACCCAGTACTTC	CASSPTGGETQYF
TRBV6-1	TRBJ1-1	-	-	TGTGCCAGCAGTGAAACCCCGGGACACATGAACACTGAAGCTTTCTTT	CASSETPGHMNTEAFF
TRBV28	TRBJ2-5	TRBD1	-	TGTGCCAGCAGTAGGGGACAGGGGGCAGGAGAAGAGACCCAGTACTTC	CASSRGQGAGEETQYF
TRBV7-9	TRBJ2-7	-	-	TGTGCCAGCAGCCTCGGGACCTACGAGCAGTACTTC	CASSLGTYEQYF
TRBV18	TRBJ1-2	TRBD1	-	TGTGCCAGCTCAACCAGGGGGTTGCACTATGGCTACACCTTC	CASSTRGLHYGYTF
TRBV18	TRBJ2-2	-	-	TGTGCCAGCTCCCCCTTGGTCGGACTTAACACCGGGGAGCTGTTTTTT	CASSPLVGLNTGELFF
TRBV9	TRBJ1-1	-	-	TGTGCCAGCAGCAACCGACCCCGGGCGGGGGTCACTGAAGCTTTCTTT	CASSNRPRAGVTEAFF
TRBV15	TRBJ2-5	TRBD1	-	TGTGCCACCAGCAGACCAGGGACAGAACGACGGGAGACCCAGTACTTC	CATSRPGTERRETQYF
TRBV18	TRBJ1-2	-	-	TGTGCCAGCTCACCTGTGGCTCAGGGAGGCTATGGCTACACCTTC	CASSPVAQGGYGYTF
TRBV15	TRBJ2-5	TRBD1	-	TGTGCCACCAGCAGGTCCGGGACAGTCCAAGAGACCCAGTACTTC	CATSRSGTVQETQYF
TRBV27	TRBJ1-2	-	once	TGTGCCAGCAGTAAGGCGGGGGGTGGCTACACCTTC	CASSKAGGGYTF
TRBV7-8	TRBJ1-5	-	once	TGTGCCAGCAGCCCGCGACAGGTTAATCAGCCCCAGCATTTT	CASSPRQVNQPQHF
TRBV4-2	TRBJ1-2	-	-	TGTGCCAGCAGCCAAGATGAGGGGGGGGTTCGCTATGGCTACACCTTC	CASSQDEGGVRYGYTF